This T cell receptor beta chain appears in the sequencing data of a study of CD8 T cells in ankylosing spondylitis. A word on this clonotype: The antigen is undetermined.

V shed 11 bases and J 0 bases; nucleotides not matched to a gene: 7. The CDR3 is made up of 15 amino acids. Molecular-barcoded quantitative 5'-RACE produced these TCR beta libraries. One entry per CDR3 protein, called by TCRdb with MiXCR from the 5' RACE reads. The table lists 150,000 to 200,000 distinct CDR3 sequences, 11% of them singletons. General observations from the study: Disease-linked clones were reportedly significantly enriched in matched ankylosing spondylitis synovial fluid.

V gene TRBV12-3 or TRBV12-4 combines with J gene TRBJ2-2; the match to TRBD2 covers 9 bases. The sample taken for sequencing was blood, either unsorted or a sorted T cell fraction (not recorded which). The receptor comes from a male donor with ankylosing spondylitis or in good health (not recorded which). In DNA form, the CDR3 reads TGTGCCGTCTCTAGCGGGACTTCGAACACCGGGGAGCTGTTTTTT. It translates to CAVSSGTSNTGELFF.